This T cell receptor (beta chain) comes out of a study of lymphopenia after photon versus proton radiotherapy. Overall study results and limits: After the lymphocyte nadir, photon-treated repertoires showed oligoclonal expansion, especially of CD8+ Temra cells. Authors raise, but do not show, better survival with proton therapy. Post-nadir TCR diversity decline inversely tracked overall survival among those who died. Under photons, naive T cells and diversity fell while effector/memory populations rose.

Remarks on this clone: As yet, its antigen is unknown.

Deletions cut 0 bases from V and 5 bases from J, with 11 bases between. Germline CDR1 reads SGHTA; CDR2 reads FQGNSA. The CDR3 has 14 residues. Assay used: immunoSEQ multiplex PCR; TCRdb lists only in-frame clones, some missing. Among 150,000 to 200,000 clones, approximately 90% were seen once, and the ten largest hold less than 6%. This receptor was taken from a man aged 50 to 60 with gastric cancer. The specimen comprised peripheral blood, sampled from a patient treated with photon-based radiotherapy. This chain connects TRBV7-2 to TRBJ2-7, with D possibly being TRBD1 (6 bases). CDR3 sequence: CASSLARTANEQYF. The DNA of the CDR3 is TGTGCCAGCAGCTTAGCCCGGACAGCTAACGAGCAGTACTTC.